The source of this T cell receptor beta chain is a study of graft-versus-host responses after intestinal transplantation (dated by TCRdb to the early 2020s). Context from the whole study: The transplants that recipients received were multivisceral, liver-intestinal, or isolated intestinal. Donor T cell macrochimerism was defined as a peak of at least 4% donor T cells among recipient peripheral blood mononuclear cells. Instead of going to the commercial service, samples from a few later patients were sequenced in-house on an Illumina MiSeq and processed with MiXCR. Every recipient was given anti-thymocyte globulin induction, then maintenance tacrolimus and steroids for around three years. The cohort enrolled about two dozen intestinal transplant recipients, one of whom was a retransplant, and a few patients without pretransplant specimens were excluded. Bulk TCR-beta CDR3 sequencing was used to track graft-versus-host and host-versus-graft alloreactive T cell clones in the graft, circulation and bone marrow after intestinal transplantation. Alloreactive clones were identified by sequencing pre-transplant mixed lymphocyte reaction products and comparing them with unstimulated pre-transplant donor and recipient T cells. On the study overall, not on this receptor specifically: In the allografts of patients with donor T cell macrochimerism, GvH to HvG T cell clonal ratios were high. Early after transplant, declines in HvG clones were associated with peak levels of circulating GvH clones. Conclusions were limited by the relatively low number and heterogeneity of intestinal transplant patients. GvH clones turned up in recipient bone marrow, with some appearing earlier in ileal mucosa or blood, a pattern consistent with an intestinal mucosal origin.

In regard to this clone: Its antigen is still unknown. Nothing much larger sits one base from this clone, and base qualities are not available.

Library prep was done by the immunoSEQ multiplex PCR assay. For most patients, genomic DNA was isolated using the Qiagen DNeasy Blood and Tissue Kit and was shipped frozen to Adaptive Biotechnologies for TCR sequencing. Adaptive Biotechnologies carried out high-throughput TCR-beta CDR3 sequencing of genomic DNA for most patients. The paper's processing steps were these. TCR sequencing data were retrieved from Adaptive's ImmunoSEQ software for some 17 patients, whereas a few other patients were processed with MiXCR and VDJtools. CD4 versus CD8 sorting errors were corrected by removing sequences found in both subsets at a frequency ratio below 5:1. CDR3 nucleotide sequences shared by donor and recipient were removed because the origin of these sequences could not be assigned. At least 2-fold expansion over unstimulated cells and a minimum CFSE-low frequency of 0.002% (template counts) or 0.001% (read counts) were required for clones to be classified as alloreactive. Clones detected in sequenced pre-transplant spleen, lymph node, or MLR CFSE-low populations of the donor or recipient were defined as mappable. Cumulative frequency of alloreactive clones was calculated as a percentage of all sequences weighted by copy number. The source is immuneACCESS, and TCRdb retained only in-frame sequences with V and J called. Part of the clones is not carried over; for the studies checked, unresolved V genes explain less than half of this, and the remainder is unexplained. From that table come the V and J calls and clone size; the DNA was used to work out D and trimming. The sample table shows around 90,000 clones, and more than 90% are seen once. The ten biggest clones cover around 0.33% of the sample.

Measured from the cysteine to the phenylalanine, the CDR3 is 14 residues long. Just the 42-base CDR3 DNA is kept, in frame starting at base 1. The germline V gene sets CDR1 to SGHRS and CDR2 to YFSETQ. V sheds 2 bases and J sheds 2 bases, leaving 11 bases between their ends. What the time point label conveys for this sample: cells obtained before transplantation from donor or recipient. CD3+CD4+ and CD3+CD8+ populations were FACS-sorted from unstimulated pre-transplant donor and recipient cells taken from spleen or lymph nodes. This material consisted of unstimulated CD4+ T cells sorted from spleen or lymph node cells, taken before intestinal transplant. The chain was built from TRBV5-1 and TRBJ2-7; the D gene remains uncertain. This TCR came from a human donor who received an intestinal transplant. This receptor carries the CDR3 CASSFGPPPYEQYF. The nucleotides read TGCGCCAGCAGCTTTGGTCCACCTCCCTACGAGCAGTACTTC.